This T cell receptor (beta chain) came from a study of blood T cell repertoires in COVID-19. Whole-study context: From T cells, B-cell-depleted T cells, or PBMCs came the material, which was cDNA or gDNA.

Per the original methods: Estimates of nucleated cell counts were drawn from the amplification of reference gene primers. Data came from immunoSEQ multiplex PCR; TCRdb stores just in-frame clones and leaves some out. The DNA gave D and trimming, while V, J and clone size come from that table. The sample has about 63,000 clones; approximately 81% are singletons. Individuals drawn from 20 to 25 US areas were roughly 18 to 100 years old. Assignment of participants to cohorts was predicated upon participant-reported clinical history. V lost 0 bases and J 3 bases, leaving 11 bases between the germline ends. The CDR3 runs 15 residues. Germline CDR1 and CDR2: LNHNV and YYDKDF (reference sequence).

This chain connects TRBV15 to TRBJ1-2, with D unclear. The receptor's source is a woman aged 40 to 49 with acute COVID-19. Input material: PBMCs or T cells enriched from blood (not recorded which). DNA of the CDR3: TGTGCCACCAGCAGAGATCGACTTTCCTACTATGGCTACACCTTC. As protein: CATSRDRLSYYGYTF.